This record concerns one TCR beta chain sequence. The antigen is not known. Clones were sequenced by immunoSEQ multiplex PCR, and TCRdb holds only the in-frame ones, with some missing. The sample shows more than 2 million clones, about 95% of them seen only once. V was clipped by 3 bases and J by 2 bases, with 12 bases between them. This CDR3 has 15 residues. The germline gives CDR1 MNHEY, CDR2 SMNVEV (reference sequence). The sample comes from a study of shared clonotypes between healthy human individuals. Study results and caveats: Sorted-subset sequencing, rarefaction showed, was incomplete despite large depth.

Naivety among CD8 cells was defined by CD45RO negativity and positive CCR7 selection, thereby excluding terminally differentiated effector memory CD45RA+ cells. Input material: naive CD8+ T cells sorted from blood. The receptor comes from a man between 18 and 35 years old in good health. This chain uses TRBV27 with TRBJ2-3; maybe TRBD2 (6 bases). CDR3 in DNA: TGTGCCAGCAGTTTCTTGGTAGCGGCCACAGATACGCAGTATTTT. This gives the protein CASSFLVAATDTQYF.